This T cell receptor (beta chain) was found in a study of blood T cell repertoires in COVID-19. TCRdb's copy holds only in-frame clones and misses some; the assay was immunoSEQ multiplex PCR. This table holds roughly 160,000 clones, approximately 91% found once. A single count supports this clone. The CDR3 is 11 amino acids. V was clipped by 6 bases and J by 3 bases, with 6 bases between them. Germline CDR1 is LGHNT and CDR2 is FRNRAP. The source of this sequence is a young man with acute or convalescent COVID-19. The V gene is TRBV12-5, the J gene TRBJ2-7; unclear D gene. The sequenced sample was peripheral blood. CDR3 loop: CASGPGYEQYF. The CDR3 bases are TGTGCTAGTGGACCCGGCTACGAGCAGTACTTC. Looking up the rest from reference TRBV12-5 and TRBJ2-7 gives the full variable domain: DARVTQTPRHKVTEMGQEVTMRCQPILGHNTVFWYRQTMMQGLELLAYFRNRAPLDDSGMPKDRFSAEMPDATLATLKIQPSEPRDSAVYFCASGPGYEQYFGPGTRLTVT.